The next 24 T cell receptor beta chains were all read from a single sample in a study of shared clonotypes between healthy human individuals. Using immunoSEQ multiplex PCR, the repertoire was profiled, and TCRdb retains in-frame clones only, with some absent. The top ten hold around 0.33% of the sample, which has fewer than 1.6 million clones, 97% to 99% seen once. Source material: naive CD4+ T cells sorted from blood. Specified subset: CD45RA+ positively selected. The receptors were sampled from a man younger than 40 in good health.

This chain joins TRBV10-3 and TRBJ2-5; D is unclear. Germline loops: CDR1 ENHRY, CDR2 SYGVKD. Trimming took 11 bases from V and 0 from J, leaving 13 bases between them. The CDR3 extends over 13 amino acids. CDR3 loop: CAGGPGHQETQYF. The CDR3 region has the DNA TGTGCCGGCGGACCTGGGCACCAAGAGACCCAGTACTTC.

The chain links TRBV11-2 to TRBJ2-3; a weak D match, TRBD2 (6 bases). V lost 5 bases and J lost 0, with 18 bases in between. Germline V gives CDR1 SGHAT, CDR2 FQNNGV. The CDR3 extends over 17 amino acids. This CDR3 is CASSPIALAGSTDTQYF. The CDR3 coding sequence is TGTGCCAGCAGCCCCATTGCATTGGCGGGGAGCACAGATACGCAGTATTTT.

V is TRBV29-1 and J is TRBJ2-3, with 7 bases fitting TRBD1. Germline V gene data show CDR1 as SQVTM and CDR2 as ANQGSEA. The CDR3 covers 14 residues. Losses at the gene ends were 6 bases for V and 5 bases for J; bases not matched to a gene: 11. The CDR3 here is CSVQPTGAIDTQYF. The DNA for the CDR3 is TGCAGCGTCCAACCTACAGGGGCAATAGATACGCAGTATTTT.

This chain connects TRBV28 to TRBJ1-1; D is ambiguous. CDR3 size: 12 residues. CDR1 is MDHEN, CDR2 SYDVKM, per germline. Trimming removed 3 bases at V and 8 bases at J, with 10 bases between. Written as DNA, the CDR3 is TGTGCCAGCAGTTTGGTGCCCGGAGAAGCTTTCTTT. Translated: CASSLVPGEAFF.

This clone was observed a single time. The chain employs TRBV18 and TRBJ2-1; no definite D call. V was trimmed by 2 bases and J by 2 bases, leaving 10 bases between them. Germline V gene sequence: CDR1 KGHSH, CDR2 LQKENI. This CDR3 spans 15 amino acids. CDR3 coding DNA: TGTGCCAGCTCACCATCAGGAGACACCTACAATGAGCAGTTCTTC. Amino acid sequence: CASSPSGDTYNEQFF. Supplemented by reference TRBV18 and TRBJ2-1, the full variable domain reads NAGVMQNPRHLVRRRGQEARLRCSPMKGHSHVYWYRQLPEEGLKFMVYLQKENIIDESGMPKERFSAEFPKEGPSILRIQQVVRGDSAAYFCASSPSGDTYNEQFFGPGTRLTVL.

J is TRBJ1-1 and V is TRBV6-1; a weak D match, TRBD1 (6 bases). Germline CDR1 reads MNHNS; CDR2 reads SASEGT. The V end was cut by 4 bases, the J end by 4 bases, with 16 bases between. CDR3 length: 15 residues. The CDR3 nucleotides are TGTGCCAGCAGTGGGGGAAAGCAGGGGAGCACTGAAGCTTTCTTT. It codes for CASSGGKQGSTEAFF.

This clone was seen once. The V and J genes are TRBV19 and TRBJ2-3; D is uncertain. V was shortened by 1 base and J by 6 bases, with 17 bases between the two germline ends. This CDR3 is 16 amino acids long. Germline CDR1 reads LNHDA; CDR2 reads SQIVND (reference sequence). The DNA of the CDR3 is TGTGCCAGTAGTATAGGGGGAACCGTACGTGTGGATACGCAGTATTTT. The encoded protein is CASSIGGTVRVDTQYF.

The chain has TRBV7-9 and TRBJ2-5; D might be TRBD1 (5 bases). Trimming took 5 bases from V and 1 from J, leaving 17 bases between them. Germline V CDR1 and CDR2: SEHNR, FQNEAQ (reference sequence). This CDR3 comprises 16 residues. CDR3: CASSPAFSGIQETQYF. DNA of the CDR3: TGTGCCAGCAGCCCAGCGTTCTCAGGGATCCAAGAGACCCAGTACTTC.

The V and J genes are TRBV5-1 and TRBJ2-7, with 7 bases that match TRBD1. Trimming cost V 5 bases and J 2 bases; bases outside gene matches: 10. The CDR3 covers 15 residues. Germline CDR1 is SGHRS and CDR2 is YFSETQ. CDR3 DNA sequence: TGCGCCAGCAGGGTTGGACAGGTGAAACCCTACGAGCAGTACTTC. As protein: CASRVGQVKPYEQYF.

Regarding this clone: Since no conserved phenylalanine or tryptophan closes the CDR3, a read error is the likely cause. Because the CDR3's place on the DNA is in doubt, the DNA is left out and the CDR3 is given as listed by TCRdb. This chain's CDR3 is CASSAYWGGAIYL. The gene calls are TRBV6-5 and TRBJ2-7; the table gives TRBD2 as D, unverified against the DNA. Germline V gives CDR1 MNHEY, CDR2 SVGAGI. The CDR3 totals 13 residues, both ends included.

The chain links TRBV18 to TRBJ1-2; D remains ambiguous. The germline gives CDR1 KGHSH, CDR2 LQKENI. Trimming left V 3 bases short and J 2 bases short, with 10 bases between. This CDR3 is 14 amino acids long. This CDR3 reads CASSPMTENYGYTF. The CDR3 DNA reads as TGTGCCAGCTCACCTATGACGGAGAACTATGGCTACACCTTC.

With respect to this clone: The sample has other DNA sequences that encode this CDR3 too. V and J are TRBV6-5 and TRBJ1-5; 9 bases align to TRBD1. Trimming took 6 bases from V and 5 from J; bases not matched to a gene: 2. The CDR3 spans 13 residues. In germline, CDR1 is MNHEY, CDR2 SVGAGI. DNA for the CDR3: TGTGCCAGCAGCCGGACAGGGGATCAGCCCCAGCATTTT. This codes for CASSRTGDQPQHF.

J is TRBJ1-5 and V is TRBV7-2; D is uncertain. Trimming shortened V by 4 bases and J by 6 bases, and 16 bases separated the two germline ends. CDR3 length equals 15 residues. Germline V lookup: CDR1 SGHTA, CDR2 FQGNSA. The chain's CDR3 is CASSSDPTTFQPQHF. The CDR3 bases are TGTGCCAGCAGCTCGGACCCCACCACGTTTCAGCCCCAGCATTTT. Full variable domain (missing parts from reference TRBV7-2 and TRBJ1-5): GAGVSQSPSNKVTEKGKDVELRCDPISGHTALYWYRQSLGQGLEFLIYFQGNSAPDKSGLPSDRFSAERTGGSVSTLTIQRTQQEDSAVYLCASSSDPTTFQPQHFGDGTRLSIL.

CDR3 region: CATSRDVGAVYEQYF. The CDR3 bases are TGTGCCACCAGCAGAGATGTAGGGGCCGTCTACGAGCAGTACTTC. V gene TRBV15 combines with J gene TRBJ2-7; perhaps TRBD1 as D (5 bases). There are 15 residues in the CDR3. Trimming took 0 bases from V and 3 from J, leaving 12 bases between them. Germline V gives CDR1 LNHNV, CDR2 YYDKDF (reference sequence). Drawing the rest from reference TRBV15 and TRBJ2-7, the complete variable domain is DAMVIQNPRYQVTQFGKPVTLSCSQTLNHNVMYWYQQKSSQAPKLLFHYYDKDFNNEADTPDNFQSRRPNTSFCFLDIRSPGLGDTAMYLCATSRDVGAVYEQYFGPGTRLTVT.

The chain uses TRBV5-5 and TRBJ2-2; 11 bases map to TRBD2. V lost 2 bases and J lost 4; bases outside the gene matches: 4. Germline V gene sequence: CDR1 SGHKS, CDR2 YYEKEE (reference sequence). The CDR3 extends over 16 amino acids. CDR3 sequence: CASSLTSGRATGELFF. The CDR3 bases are TGTGCCAGCAGCTTAACTAGCGGGAGAGCCACCGGGGAGCTGTTTTTT. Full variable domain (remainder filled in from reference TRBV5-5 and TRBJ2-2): DAGVTQSPTHLIKTRGQQVTLRCSPISGHKSVSWYQQVLGQGPQFIFQYYEKEERGRGNFPDRFSARQFPNYSSELNVNALLLGDSALYLCASSLTSGRATGELFFGEGSRLTVL.

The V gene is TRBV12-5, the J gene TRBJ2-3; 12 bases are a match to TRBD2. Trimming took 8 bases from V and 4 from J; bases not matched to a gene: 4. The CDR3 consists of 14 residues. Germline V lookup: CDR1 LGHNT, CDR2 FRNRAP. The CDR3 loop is CASRLAGAADTQYF. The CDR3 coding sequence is TGTGCTAGTCGACTAGCGGGAGCCGCAGATACGCAGTATTTT.

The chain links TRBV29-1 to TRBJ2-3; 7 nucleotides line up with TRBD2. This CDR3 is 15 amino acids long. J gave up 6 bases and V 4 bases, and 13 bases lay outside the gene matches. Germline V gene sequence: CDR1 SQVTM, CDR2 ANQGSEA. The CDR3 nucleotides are TGCAGCGTTGGCGTGACTAGCCCAGGAAGTGATACGCAGTATTTT. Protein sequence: CSVGVTSPGSDTQYF.

The CDR3 nucleotides are TGTGCCAGCACGGTTTACGTCGGAGGCGAGCAGTACTTC. This gives the protein CASTVYVGGEQYF. The gene calls are TRBV2 and TRBJ2-7, with D possibly being TRBD2 (5 bases). The germline V and J ends were trimmed by 7 bases and 6 bases, with 16 bases remaining between them. Germline V gene data show CDR1 as SNHLY and CDR2 as FYNNEI. This CDR3 has 13 residues.

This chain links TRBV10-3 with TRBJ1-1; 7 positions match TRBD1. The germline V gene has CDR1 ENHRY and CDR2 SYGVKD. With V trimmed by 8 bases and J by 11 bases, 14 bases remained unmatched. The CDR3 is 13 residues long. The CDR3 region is CAIAGTADSEAFF. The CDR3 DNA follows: TGTGCCATCGCCGGGACAGCGGACAGTGAGGCTTTCTTT.

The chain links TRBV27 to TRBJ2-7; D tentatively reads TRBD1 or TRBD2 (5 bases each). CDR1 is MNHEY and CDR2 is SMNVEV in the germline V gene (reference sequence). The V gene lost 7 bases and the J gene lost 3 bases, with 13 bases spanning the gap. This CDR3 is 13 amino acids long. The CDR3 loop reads CASKTGPGYEQYF. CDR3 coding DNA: TGTGCCAGCAAGACGGGACCCGGCTACGAGCAGTACTTC.

The CDR3 region is CASSWGLSYEQYF. The CDR3 DNA reads as TGTGCCAGCAGTTGGGGTCTGTCCTACGAGCAGTACTTC. V usage is TRBV6-5 and J usage is TRBJ2-7; no clear D. In germline, CDR1 is MNHEY, CDR2 SVGAGI. Trimming took 4 bases from V and 1 from J, leaving 8 bases between them. This CDR3 is built from 13 residues.

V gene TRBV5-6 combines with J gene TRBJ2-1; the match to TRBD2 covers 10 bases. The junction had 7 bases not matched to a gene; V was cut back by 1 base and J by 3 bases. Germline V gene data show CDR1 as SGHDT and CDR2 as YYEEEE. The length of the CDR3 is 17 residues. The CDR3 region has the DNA TGTGCCAGCAGCTTGTTTCGACGACTAGCGGGCTACAATGAGCAGTTCTTC. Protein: CASSLFRRLAGYNEQFF.

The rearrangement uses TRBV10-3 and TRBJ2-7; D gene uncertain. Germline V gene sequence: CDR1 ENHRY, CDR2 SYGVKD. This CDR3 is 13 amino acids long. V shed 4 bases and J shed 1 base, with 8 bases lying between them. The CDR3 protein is CAISVTPSYEQYF. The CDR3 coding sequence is TGTGCCATCAGTGTCACCCCATCCTACGAGCAGTACTTC.

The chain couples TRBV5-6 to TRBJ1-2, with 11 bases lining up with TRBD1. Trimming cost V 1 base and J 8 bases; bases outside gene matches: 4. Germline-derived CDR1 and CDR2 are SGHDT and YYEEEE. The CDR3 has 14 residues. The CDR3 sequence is CASSLRTGGYGYTF. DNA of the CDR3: TGTGCCAGCAGCTTGAGGACAGGGGGCTACGGCTACACCTTC.